Listed here are 10 T cell receptor beta chains from one sample, sequenced in a study of cytomegalovirus exposure and HLA in healthy donors (dated by TCRdb to 2016 to 2017). The protocol used for the library was the immunoSEQ multiplex PCR assay. A mixture of 60 forward primers for TCR Vbeta segments and 13 reverse primers for TCR Jbeta segments was used in the multiplex PCR. In its TCRdb copy, this immuneACCESS table keeps in-frame sequences only and misses some clones. Where compared with another copy, unresolved V genes explain less than half of these, and the others have no known cause. Counted in this sample were about 190,000 clones; roughly 75% of them appeared once. Approximately 4.8% of the sample rests with the top ten. Sequencing was performed on PBMCs. Source of these receptors: a man aged 30 to 39 in good health and CMV-seropositive.

In this sample, this clone turned up a few times. The CDR3 protein is CASSFSGGVTQYF. In nucleotides, the CDR3 is TGTGCCAGCAGCTTTAGCGGGGGGGTTACGCAGTATTTT. The chain is built from TRBV7-3 and TRBJ2-3; 11 bases are a match to TRBD2. After removal of 3 bases from V and 8 bases from J, the junction contained 1 base not matched to a gene. The V gene's germline CDR1 is SGHTA and CDR2 FQGTGA. This CDR3 comprises 13 residues.

The rearrangement links TRBV30 to TRBJ1-4; tentatively, D is TRBD1 (6 bases). The CDR3 totals 15 residues. The ends were cut back, 1 base at V and 7 bases at J, with 16 bases in the middle. Germline CDR1 reads GTSNPN; CDR2 reads SVGIG (reference sequence). The CDR3 sequence is CAWSGGQGSGEKLFF. The CDR3, as DNA: TGTGCCTGGAGTGGGGGGCAGGGGTCGGGTGAAAAACTGTTTTTT.

This sequence joins TRBV18 and TRBJ1-1; D is unresolved. Germline V gene sequence: CDR1 KGHSH, CDR2 LQKENI. Trimming pared 3 bases from V and 6 bases from J, leaving 8 bases between. This CDR3 contains 12 residues. CDR3: CASSPIIAEAFF. The CDR3 coding sequence is TGTGCCAGCTCACCCATCATTGCTGAAGCTTTCTTT.

DNA for the CDR3: TGCGCCAGCAGCTTGGGGACAAAGCAAGAGACCCAGTACTTC. It translates to CASSLGTKQETQYF. The chain links TRBV5-1 to TRBJ2-5, with a weak D call TRBD1 (5 bases). Trimming shortened V by 0 bases and J by 2 bases, and 8 bases separated the two germline ends. The CDR3 length is 14 residues. Germline values: CDR1 SGHRS, CDR2 YFSETQ.

This sequence joins TRBV9 and TRBJ2-2; TRBD2 matches 7 bases. Germline V CDR1 and CDR2: SGDLS, YYNGEE. The ends lost 0 bases at V and 1 base at J; junction bases unmatched: 3. CDR3 length: 16 amino acids. This CDR3 reads CASSVASGVNTGELFF. The CDR3 coding sequence is TGTGCCAGCAGCGTAGCCAGCGGGGTGAACACCGGGGAGCTGTTTTTT.

A single count supports this clone. The genes are TRBV12-5 and TRBJ1-4, with D perhaps matching TRBD1 (6 bases). Germline loops: CDR1 LGHNT, CDR2 FRNRAP. Trimming took off 6 bases at V and 6 bases at J, with 11 bases between the two ends. The CDR3 covers 13 residues. In DNA, the CDR3 is TGTGCTAGTGGAACAGGGTTTTATGAAAAACTGTTTTTT. Translated: CASGTGFYEKLFF.

The chain combines TRBV9 with TRBJ1-5, with TRBD1 identical over 7 bases. J gave up 1 base and V 4 bases, and 5 bases lay outside the gene matches. The CDR3 runs to 15 residues. Per the germline V gene, CDR1 is SGDLS and CDR2 is YYNGEE. This CDR3 reads CASSRQGTSNQPQHF. The DNA of the CDR3 is TGTGCCAGCAGCCGACAGGGCACAAGCAATCAGCCCCAGCATTTT.

This sequence joins TRBV29-1 and TRBJ2-7; D uncertain. This CDR3 is 11 amino acids long. V was pared by 1 base and J by 4 bases, with 5 bases between. From germline, CDR1 is SQVTM and CDR2 ANQGSEA. CDR3 in DNA: TGCAGCGTTGAAGGAGTATACGAGCAGTACTTC. This gives the protein CSVEGVYEQYF.

The table lists this clone with a few counts. The J gene is TRBJ2-7, the V gene TRBV6-5; D ambiguous. This CDR3 comprises 14 residues. The V gene lost 8 bases and the J gene lost 6 bases, with 20 bases spanning the gap. From germline, CDR1 is MNHEY and CDR2 SVGAGI. CDR3 loop: CASRLWQSRPEQYF. The CDR3 nucleotides are TGTGCCAGCCGCCTTTGGCAGTCGAGGCCCGAGCAGTACTTC.

The V call is TRBV29-1, the J call TRBJ1-1; D not certain. The CDR3 consists of 12 residues. Germline CDR1 SQVTM, CDR2 ANQGSEA. The V and J ends lost 0 bases and 10 bases respectively, with 12 bases between them. The CDR3 nucleotides are TGCAGCGTTGAAGAAGAGGAGACTAGAGCTTTCTTT. This translates into CSVEEEETRAFF.